What follows are 11 T cell receptor beta chains derived from one specimen sequenced in a study of cytomegalovirus exposure and HLA in healthy donors. The PCR employed 60 Vbeta primers together with 13 Jbeta primers. Profiled with immunoSEQ multiplex PCR; TCRdb holds only in-frame clones, not every one. In the table there are about 36,000 clones, roughly three quarters of which are singletons. Sequencing was performed on PBMCs. The origin of the receptors is a man aged 25 to 45 in good health and CMV-seronegative.

The sample holds a few counts of this clone. The CDR3 spells CASSQEGSGYNEKLFF. The CDR3 region has the DNA TGCGCCAGCAGCCAAGAAGGTTCAGGTTATAATGAAAAACTGTTTTTT. This chain connects TRBV4-1 to TRBJ1-4; D unresolved. Germline V gives CDR1 MGHRA, CDR2 YSYEKL. The CDR3 runs to 16 residues. V gave up 0 bases and J gave up 4 bases, with 12 bases separating them.

This sequence joins TRBV10-2 and TRBJ2-7, with 7 bases fitting TRBD1. Germline V gene data show CDR1 as WSHSY and CDR2 as SAAADI. Trimming removed 8 bases from V and 3 bases from J; junction bases left unmatched: 4. This CDR3 has 12 residues. The CDR3 region has the DNA TGCGCCAGCCAGGGACAGATCTACGAGCAGTACTTC. It encodes CASQGQIYEQYF.

The rearrangement joins TRBV7-8 to TRBJ2-5; tentatively, D is TRBD1 (6 bases). The CDR3 is 16 amino acids. The V gene's germline CDR1 is SGHVS and CDR2 FQNEAQ. V lost 5 bases and J lost 5, with 21 bases in between. The CDR3 nucleotides read TGTGCCAGCAGCCCCCTAGGACAGACCCTCGGCGAGACCCAGTACTTC. This sequence encodes CASSPLGQTLGETQYF.

The CDR3 reads CASSPSGGRPQHF. The CDR3 DNA follows: TGTGCCAGCAGCCCCTCCGGCGGGCGGCCCCAGCATTTT. The chain combines TRBV7-6 with TRBJ1-5; D unclear. The CDR3 runs 13 residues. Trimming removed 5 bases at V and 9 bases at J, with 14 bases between. Germline CDR1 and CDR2: SGHVS and FNYEAQ. Drawing the rest from reference TRBV7-6 and TRBJ1-5, the complete variable domain is GAGVSQSPRYKVTKRGQDVALRCDPISGHVSLYWYRQALGQGPEFLTYFNYEAQQDKSGLPNDRFSAERPEGSISTLTIQRTEQRDSAMYRCASSPSGGRPQHFGDGTRLSIL.

V is TRBV5-4 and J is TRBJ2-2; D unclear. Trimming pared 5 bases from V and 0 bases from J, leaving 14 bases between. The CDR3 loop spans 16 amino acids. Germline V gene data show CDR1 as SGHNT and CDR2 as YYREEE (reference sequence). The CDR3 DNA is TGTGCCAGCAGATCTACAGAGTTTACGAACACCGGGGAGCTGTTTTTT. This codes for CASRSTEFTNTGELFF.

V gene TRBV6-5 combines with J gene TRBJ2-5; TRBD2 matches at 7 bases. Matching the DNA end better, TRBJ2-7 makes the J call doubtful. This CDR3 contains 15 residues. Germline-derived CDR1 and CDR2 are MNHEY and SVGAGI. Here the CDR3 DNA reads TGTGCCAGCAGGCTGCTCCAGACTAGCAGCTACGAGCAGTACTTC. It specifies CASRLLQTSSYEQYF.

This chain joins TRBV4-3 and TRBJ1-2; 7 nucleotides agree with TRBD1. This CDR3 has 17 residues. Germline V gene sequence: CDR1 LGHNA, CDR2 YSLEER. After removal of 0 bases from V and 3 bases from J, the junction contained 10 bases not matched to a gene. In nucleotides, the CDR3 is TGCGCCAGCAGCCAAGAAGTGGAGGGGGCGTTATACTATGGCTACACCTTC. Translated: CASSQEVEGALYYGYTF.

The chain links TRBV4-2 to TRBJ2-7; 8 positions agree with TRBD1. The CDR3 totals 14 residues. Germline values: CDR1 LGHNA, CDR2 YNFKEQ. The trim removed 5 bases at V and 1 base at J, leaving 4 bases unmatched. In DNA form, the CDR3 reads TGTGCCAGCAGCTCCCGACAGGGGTCCTACGAGCAGTACTTC. Amino acid sequence: CASSSRQGSYEQYF.

This clone showed up just once. The J gene is TRBJ2-7, the V gene TRBV27; TRBD2 is a possible D gene (6 bases). Germline loops: CDR1 MNHEY, CDR2 SMNVEV (reference sequence). This CDR3 is built from 13 residues. V was pared by 5 bases and J by 5 bases, with 13 bases between. The CDR3 DNA reads as TGTGCCAGCAGTCCGGGACTCCCTGACGAGCAGTACTTC. Protein product: CASSPGLPDEQYF.

The chain combines TRBV7-8 with TRBJ2-7; D may be TRBD1 (6 bases). The V end was cut by 3 bases, the J end by 1 base, with 10 bases between. This CDR3 is built from 14 residues. Germline V CDR1 and CDR2: SGHVS, FQNEAQ. The CDR3: CASSLEDRSYEQYF. The CDR3 DNA is TGTGCCAGCAGCTTGGAAGACAGGTCCTACGAGCAGTACTTC.

The chain recombines TRBV7-9 with TRBJ1-5, with a tentative D call TRBD1 (6 bases). This CDR3 region has 17 residues. CDR1 and CDR2 (germline): SEHNR, FQNEAQ (reference sequence). The V gene lost 5 bases and the J gene lost 7 bases, with 24 bases spanning the gap. The CDR3 here is CASSPPGGAPGGQPQHF. The CDR3 bases are TGTGCCAGCAGCCCCCCGGGGGGGGCGCCGGGCGGACAGCCCCAGCATTTT. Looking up the rest from reference TRBV7-9 and TRBJ1-5 gives the full variable domain: DTGVSQNPRHKITKRGQNVTFRCDPISEHNRLYWYRQTLGQGPEFLTYFQNEAQLEKSRLLSDRFSAERPKGSFSTLEIQRTEQGDSAMYLCASSPPGGAPGGQPQHFGDGTRLSIL.